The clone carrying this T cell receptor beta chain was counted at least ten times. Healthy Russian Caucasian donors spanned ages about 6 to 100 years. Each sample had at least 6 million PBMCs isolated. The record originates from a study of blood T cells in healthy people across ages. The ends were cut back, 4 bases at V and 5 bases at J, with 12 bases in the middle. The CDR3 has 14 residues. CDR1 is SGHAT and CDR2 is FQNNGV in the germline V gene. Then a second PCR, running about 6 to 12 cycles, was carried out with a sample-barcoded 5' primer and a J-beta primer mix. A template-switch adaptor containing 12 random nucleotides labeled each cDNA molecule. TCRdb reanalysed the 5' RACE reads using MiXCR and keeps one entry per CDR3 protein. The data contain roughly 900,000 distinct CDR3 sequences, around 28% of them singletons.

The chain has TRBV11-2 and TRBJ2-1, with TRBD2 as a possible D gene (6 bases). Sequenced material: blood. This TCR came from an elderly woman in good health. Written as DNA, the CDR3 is TGTGCCAGCAGCTCGGAACTAGCAAACAATGAGCAGTTCTTC. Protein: CASSSELANNEQFF. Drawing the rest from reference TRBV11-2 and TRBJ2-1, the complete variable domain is EAGVAQSPRYKIIEKRQSVAFWCNPISGHATLYWYQQILGQGPKLLIQFQNNGVVDDSQLPKDRFSAERLKGVDSTLKIQPAKLEDSAVYLCASSSELANNEQFFGPGTRLTVL.